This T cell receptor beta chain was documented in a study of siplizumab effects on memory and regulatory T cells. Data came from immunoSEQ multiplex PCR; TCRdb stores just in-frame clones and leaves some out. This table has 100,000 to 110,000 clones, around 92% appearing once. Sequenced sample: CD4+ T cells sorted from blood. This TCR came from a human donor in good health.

In DNA form, the CDR3 reads TGTGCCAGTAGTTTAGTAGCGGGGTCGGGCACAGATACGCAGTATTTT. Protein sequence: CASSLVAGSGTDTQYF. This chain uses TRBV19 with TRBJ2-3; 8 nucleotides align to TRBD2. This CDR3 is built from 16 residues. Germline V gene sequence: CDR1 LNHDA, CDR2 SQIVND (reference sequence). V was clipped by 5 bases and J by 1 base; unmatched bases: 8. The complete variable domain, with remaining parts taken from reference TRBV19 and TRBJ2-3, reads DGGITQSPKYLFRKEGQNVTLSCEQNLNHDAMYWYRQDPGQGLRLIYYSQIVNDFQKGDIAEGYSVSREKKESFPLTVTSAQKNPTAFYLCASSLVAGSGTDTQYFGPGTRLTVL.